Listed below are T cell receptor beta chains from one sample, sequenced in a study of CD8 T cell repertoires and HIV-1 epitope variants. Using immunoSEQ multiplex PCR, the repertoire was profiled, and TCRdb retains in-frame clones only, with some absent. The repertoire holds some 4,400 clones, with approximately 71% as singletons. These receptors' antigens are unknown. Material for sequencing was cultured CD8+ T cells derived from PBMCs. All receptors derive from a male donor with HIV. Both conserved end residues are part of each CDR3. D genes are given only for firm matches. Clone sizes are given selectively: once, few, many, or a class where the clone is expanded.

TRBV10-3,.,.,TRBJ1-1,CATQDHTNTEAFF,TGTGCCACCCAAGACCATACGAACACTGAAGCTTTCTTT
TRBV2,.,.,TRBJ2-7,CASGRLRDEQYF,TGTGCCAGCGGTCGCCTCCGAGACGAGCAGTACTTC
TRBV19,TRBD1,.,TRBJ1-5,CASSAGTGVPGPQHF,TGTGCCAGTAGCGCCGGGACAGGGGTCCCAGGGCCCCAGCATTTT
TRBV13,TRBD2,.,TRBJ2-1,CASSLGTSGGAVEQFF,TGTGCCAGCAGCTTAGGGACTAGCGGGGGGGCGGTTGAGCAGTTCTTC
TRBV4-1,TRBD2,.,TRBJ2-1,CASSQDPAGASNEQFF,TGCGCCAGCAGCCAAGACCCAGCGGGGGCCTCCAATGAGCAGTTCTTC
TRBV7-9,.,.,TRBJ2-2,CASSPRGADTGELFF,TGTGCCAGCAGCCCCAGGGGCGCAGACACCGGGGAGCTGTTTTTT
TRBV13,TRBD2,.,TRBJ2-1,CASSSPASTSGVNEQFF,TGTGCCAGCAGCTCCCCCGCCTCGACTAGCGGAGTCAATGAGCAGTTCTTC
TRBV19,.,.,TRBJ1-2,CASKNKQGTNYGYTF,TGTGCCAGTAAAAATAAACAGGGTACGAACTATGGCTACACCTTC
TRBV27,.,few,TRBJ1-1,CASSLSGVATEAFF,TGTGCCAGCAGTTTATCCGGTGTCGCCACTGAAGCTTTCTTT
TRBV28,.,few,TRBJ1-1,CASSLLSSTEAFF,TGTGCCAGCAGTTTATTATCGAGCACTGAAGCTTTCTTT
TRBV5-1,TRBD1,few,TRBJ1-1,CASSLIRQGGSTEAFF,TGCGCCAGCAGCTTAATCCGACAGGGGGGGAGCACTGAAGCTTTCTTT
TRBV28,.,.,TRBJ1-1,CASTPTKNTEAFF,TGTGCCAGCACTCCTACCAAGAACACTGAAGCTTTCTTT
TRBV5-1,TRBD1,few,TRBJ2-7,CASSYLRQGFIGEQYF,TGCGCCAGCAGCTACCTTAGACAGGGGTTCATCGGCGAGCAGTACTTC
TRBV6-4,.,.,TRBJ1-1,CASSDFTEAFF,TGTGCCAGCAGTGACTTTACTGAAGCTTTCTTT
TRBV5-4,TRBD1,.,TRBJ1-3,CASSALDRGVGGNTIYF,TGTGCCAGCAGCGCGCTGGACAGGGGAGTCGGTGGAAACACCATATATTTT
TRBV28,TRBD1,.,TRBJ2-1,CASSLSQGISYNEQFF,TGTGCCAGCAGTTTATCACAGGGGATATCCTACAATGAGCAGTTCTTC
TRBV6-1,.,.,TRBJ1-5,CASSENLNQPQHF,TGTGCCAGCTCCGAGAACCTCAATCAGCCCCAGCATTTT
TRBV7-6,.,.,TRBJ1-2,CASSLWGQGYGYTF,TGTGCCAGCAGCTTATGGGGTCAGGGCTATGGCTACACCTTC